Each of the 7 T cell receptor beta chains below was sequenced from the same sample in a study of T cell responses to AZD1222 COVID-19 vaccine (dated by TCRdb to the early 2020s). The library was built by means of the immunoSEQ multiplex PCR assay. Drawn from immuneACCESS, this table holds only the in-frame rearrangements with V and J called that TCRdb kept. Clones are partly lost; checked studies trace under half to an unresolved V gene and leave the rest unexplained. The sample table holds 150,000 or so clones, of which about 90% were seen once. 1% to 1.5% of the sample is in the top ten clones. What the time point label conveys for this sample: about 28 days (+/-7) after the second vaccine dose. The sequencing used peripheral blood, collected 28 days after the second AZD1222 dose. The receptors derive from an adult who received the AZD1222 COVID-19 vaccine.

This sequence joins TRBV18 and TRBJ1-6; 7 positions agree with TRBD1. The CDR3 runs to 15 residues. Per the germline V gene, CDR1 is KGHSH and CDR2 is LQKENI. With V trimmed by 1 base and J by 10 bases, 7 bases remained unmatched. CDR3 sequence: CASSPRRGSESPLHF. DNA for the CDR3: TGTGCCAGCTCACCACGCAGGGGGTCGGAGTCACCCCTCCACTTT.

This clone is a singleton in its sample. The V and J genes are TRBV3-1 (or the pseudogene TRBV3-2) and TRBJ1-1; D ambiguous. V was trimmed by 2 bases and J by 0 bases, leaving 7 bases between them. CDR3 size: 14 residues. From germline, CDR1 is LGHDT and CDR2 YNNKEL (reference sequence). This chain's CDR3 is CASSQNNLNTEAFF. The CDR3 nucleotides read TGTGCCAGCAGCCAAAATAACCTGAACACTGAAGCTTTCTTT.

This chain joins TRBV2 and TRBJ1-5; TRBD1 aligns across 7 bases. The CDR3 runs 16 residues. Germline V gives CDR1 SNHLY, CDR2 FYNNEI. J gave up 4 bases and V 0 bases, and 6 bases lay outside the gene matches. The CDR3 loop reads CASSEAGGTANQPQHF. Written as DNA, the CDR3 is TGTGCCAGCAGTGAAGCCGGAGGGACAGCGAATCAGCCCCAGCATTTT.

The chain couples TRBV4-3 to TRBJ2-2; D is unresolved. The CDR3 is 17 residues long. Germline CDR1 reads LGHNA; CDR2 reads YSLEER. Trimming pared 2 bases from V and 3 bases from J, leaving 16 bases between. Here the CDR3 reads CASSQNVAALHTGELFF. DNA of the CDR3: TGCGCCAGCAGCCAAAATGTTGCAGCGCTTCACACCGGGGAGCTGTTTTTT.

The V call is TRBV11-2, the J call TRBJ1-1; 10 positions agree with TRBD1. The CDR3 sequence is 12 residues long. Per germline, CDR1 SGHAT and CDR2 FQNNGV. Losses at the gene ends were 5 bases for V and 11 bases for J; bases not matched to a gene: 5. The DNA of the CDR3 is TGTGCCAGCAGCAACCGGACAGGGGGTGCTTTCTTT. Residues: CASSNRTGGAFF.

The rearrangement links TRBV11-2 to TRBJ2-7; D might be TRBD1 or TRBD2, each matching 5 bases. This CDR3 region has 13 residues. V lost 4 bases, J lost 3 bases, and 10 bases lay in between. The V gene's germline CDR1 is SGHAT and CDR2 FQNNGV. Here the CDR3 reads CASSSGTNYEQYF. The DNA for the CDR3 is TGTGCCAGCAGCTCCGGGACCAACTACGAGCAGTACTTC.

The table lists this clone with a count of one. This sequence joins TRBV6-5 and TRBJ1-1; 7 nucleotides match TRBD1. The junction had 11 bases not matched to a gene; V was cut back by 6 bases and J by 4 bases. Germline assignment: CDR1 MNHEY and CDR2 SVGAGI. This CDR3 is 15 amino acids long. CDR3 loop: CASSNTGVRSTEAFF. Written as DNA, the CDR3 is TGTGCCAGCAGCAACACAGGGGTAAGGAGCACTGAAGCTTTCTTT.